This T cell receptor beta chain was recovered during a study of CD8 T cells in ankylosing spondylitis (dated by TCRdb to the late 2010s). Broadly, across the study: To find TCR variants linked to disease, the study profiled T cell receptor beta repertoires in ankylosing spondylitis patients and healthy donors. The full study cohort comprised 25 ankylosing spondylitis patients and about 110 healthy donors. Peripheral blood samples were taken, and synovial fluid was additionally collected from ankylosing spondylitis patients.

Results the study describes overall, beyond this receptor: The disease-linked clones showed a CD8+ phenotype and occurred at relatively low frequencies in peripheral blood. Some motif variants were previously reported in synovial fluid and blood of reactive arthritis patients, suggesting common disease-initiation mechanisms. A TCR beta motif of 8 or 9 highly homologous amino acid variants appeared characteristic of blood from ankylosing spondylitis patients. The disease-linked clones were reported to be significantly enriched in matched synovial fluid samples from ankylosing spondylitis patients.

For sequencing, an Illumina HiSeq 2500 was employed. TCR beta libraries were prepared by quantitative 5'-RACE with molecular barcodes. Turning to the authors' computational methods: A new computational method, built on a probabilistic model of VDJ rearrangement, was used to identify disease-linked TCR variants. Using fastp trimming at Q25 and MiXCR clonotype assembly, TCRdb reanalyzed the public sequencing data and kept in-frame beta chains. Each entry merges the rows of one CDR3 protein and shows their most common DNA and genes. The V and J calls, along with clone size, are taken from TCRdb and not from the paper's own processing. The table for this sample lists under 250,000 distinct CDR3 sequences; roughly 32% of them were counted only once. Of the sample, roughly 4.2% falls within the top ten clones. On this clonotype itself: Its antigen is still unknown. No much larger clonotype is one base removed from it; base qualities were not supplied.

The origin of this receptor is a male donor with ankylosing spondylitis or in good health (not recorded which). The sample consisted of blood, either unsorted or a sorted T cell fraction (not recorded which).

The nucleotide sequence reads TGCAGTGCTAGAAGTCTAGCGGATGGCTACAATGAGCAGTTCTTC. Protein translation: CSARSLADGYNEQFF. This chain joins TRBV20-1 to TRBJ2-1, with 7 junctional bases fitting TRBD2. For CDR1 and CDR2, the germline V gene (reference sequence) lists DFQATT and SNEGSKA. The CDR3 goes from the cysteine to the phenylalanine over 15 residues. The CDR3 DNA has 45 bases and is translated from base 1. V loses 2 bases at its end and J loses 3 bases; junction bases beyond the gene matches: 7.